The 21 T cell receptor beta chains below were found in one sample sequenced in a study of blood T cells in healthy people across ages. The authors ran a second PCR of roughly 6 to 12 cycles using a sample-barcoded 5' primer and a J-beta primer mix. TCRdb processed the 5' RACE reads anew with MiXCR; each CDR3 protein has one entry. Here the sample spans roughly 1,800,000 distinct CDR3 sequences, about 49% being singletons. Sequenced material: blood. The receptors come from a woman in her thirties or forties in good health.

The genes are TRBV4-3 and TRBJ1-4, with D hard to call. V lost 1 base, J lost 7 bases, and 7 bases lay in between. CDR3 length equals 13 residues. Germline CDR1 reads LGHNA; CDR2 reads YSLEER. In DNA form, the CDR3 reads TGCGCCAGCAGCCAAGCCCTGGGTGAAAAACTGTTTTTT. Translation: CASSQALGEKLFF.

The chain recombines TRBV20-1 with TRBJ2-3; D gene uncertain. The CDR3 has 15 residues. CDR1 DFQATT and CDR2 SNEGSKA come from the germline V gene (reference sequence). V lost 4 bases and J lost 5, with 19 bases in between. Here the CDR3 DNA reads TGCAGTGCTAACTCTCGGACCCCTTTGGGAGATACGCAGTATTTT. Translation gives CSANSRTPLGDTQYF.

The rearrangement links TRBV7-9 to TRBJ2-6; weak D call: TRBD1 (6 bases). CDR3 length: 17 residues. The V gene lost 4 bases and the J gene lost 4 bases, with 17 bases spanning the gap. CDR1 is SEHNR and CDR2 is FQNEAQ in the germline V gene (reference sequence). Written as DNA, the CDR3 is TGTGCCAGCAGCTCCGGGACAACCTTAGCCGGGGCCAACGTCCTGACTTTC. It codes for CASSSGTTLAGANVLTF.

The sample holds one count of this clonotype. This chain's CDR3 is CSVVETIQYF. As DNA, the CDR3 is TGCAGCGTTGTTGAAACCATTCAGTACTTC. This sequence joins TRBV29-1 and TRBJ2-4; D unresolved. The CDR3 has 10 amino acids. Between the trimmed V and J ends, which lost 4 bases and 9 bases, there was a span of 7 bases. Germline V gives CDR1 SQVTM, CDR2 ANQGSEA.

V gene TRBV14 combines with J gene TRBJ1-2, with D perhaps matching TRBD1 (5 bases). Germline-derived CDR1 and CDR2 are SGHDN and FVKESK. V was clipped by 0 bases and J by 6 bases, with 14 bases between them. The CDR3 is made up of 15 amino acids. DNA for the CDR3: TGTGCCAGCAGCCAAGAGGGGGGAGAGTTCGATGGCTACACCTTC. Protein: CASSQEGGEFDGYTF.

In DNA form, the CDR3 reads TGTGCCAGCAGCTTAGTGGGTCCTTCCCAAGAGACCCAGTACTTC. It specifies CASSLVGPSQETQYF. V is TRBV7-9 and J is TRBJ2-5; D uncertain. This CDR3 spans 15 amino acids. Trimming left V 1 base short and J 1 base short, with 10 bases between. Germline-derived CDR1 and CDR2 are SEHNR and FQNEAQ (reference sequence).

Notes on this clonotype: Given a much more abundant clone one base away, this may be a read error. This rearrangement joins TRBV5-1 to TRBJ2-1, with 7 nucleotides matching TRBD2. The J call could be wrong; TRBJ2-7 is a better fit for the DNA end. This CDR3 is 14 amino acids long. Germline CDR1 and CDR2: SGHRS and YFSETQ. The CDR3 loop reads CASSLSGAYNEQYF. DNA for the CDR3: TGCGCCAGCAGCTTAAGCGGGGCTTACAATGAGCAGTACTTC.

The table lists this clonotype with a few counts. Written as DNA, the CDR3 is TGTGCCATCAGTGAGTCGGGTCCACCACGAGAGACCCAGTACTTC. It translates to CAISESGPPRETQYF. This chain uses TRBV10-3 with TRBJ2-5; D gene unclear. V was shortened by 0 bases and J by 4 bases, with 12 bases between the two germline ends. Germline V CDR1 and CDR2: ENHRY, SYGVKD. This CDR3 comprises 15 residues.

The chain uses TRBV12-3 or TRBV12-4 and TRBJ1-4; no clear D. This CDR3 region has 15 residues. Trimming took off 3 bases at V and 0 bases at J, with 8 bases between the two ends. This CDR3 is CASSFGRTTNEKLFF. The DNA of the CDR3 is TGTGCCAGCAGTTTCGGCAGGACAACTAATGAAAAACTGTTTTTT.

This clonotype has a handful of counts. The V call is TRBV5-1, the J call TRBJ2-5; tentatively, D is TRBD1 or TRBD2 (6 bases each). CDR1 and CDR2 from the germline V gene are SGHRS and YFSETQ. This CDR3 region has 15 residues. V was clipped by 4 bases and J by 1 base, with 14 bases between them. Here the CDR3 reads CASSRSGGLQETQYF. CDR3 in DNA: TGCGCCAGCAGCCGAAGTGGGGGGCTCCAAGAGACCCAGTACTTC.

This clonotype was detected many times. J is TRBJ2-1 and V is TRBV5-1; 7 bases agree with TRBD1. Germline loops: CDR1 SGHRS, CDR2 YFSETQ. Germline trimming cut 4 bases from V and 4 bases from J; bases unmatched to any gene: 5. This CDR3 contains 14 residues. The CDR3 DNA follows: TGCGCCAGCAGCGTGGGGGACAGTTACAATGAGCAGTTCTTC. This encodes CASSVGDSYNEQFF.

The chain joins TRBV28 to TRBJ2-5; 9 bases map to TRBD1. V gave up 2 bases and J gave up 3 bases; unmatched junction bases: 4. Germline V gives CDR1 MDHEN, CDR2 SYDVKM. The CDR3 spans 15 residues. CDR3 bases: TGTGCCAGCAGTTTAGTCCGGGACAGGGAAGAGACCCAGTACTTC. The encoded protein is CASSLVRDREETQYF. The full variable domain, in which reference TRBV28 and TRBJ2-5 provide the parts outside the CDR3, is DVKVTQSSRYLVKRTGEKVFLECVQDMDHENMFWYRQDPGLGLRLIYFSYDVKMKEKGDIPEGYSVSREKKERFSLILESASTNQTSMYLCASSLVRDREETQYFGPGTRLLVL.

This sequence joins TRBV7-2 and TRBJ2-3; possibly TRBD1 for D (5 bases). The V and J ends lost 4 bases and 4 bases respectively, with 18 bases between them. The V gene's germline CDR1 is SGHTA and CDR2 FQGNSA. This CDR3 has 16 residues. CDR3 sequence (DNA): TGTGCCAGCAGCTCATGGGGTAATAGGGGTGCAGATACGCAGTATTTT. Amino acids: CASSSWGNRGADTQYF. Complete variable domain (other parts from reference TRBV7-2 and TRBJ2-3): GAGVSQSPSNKVTEKGKDVELRCDPISGHTALYWYRQSLGQGLEFLIYFQGNSAPDKSGLPSDRFSAERTGGSVSTLTIQRTQQEDSAVYLCASSSWGNRGADTQYFGPGTRLTVL.

The chain employs TRBV19 and TRBJ2-7, with 8 bases identical to TRBD1. The CDR3 runs to 15 residues. J gave up 0 bases and V 5 bases, and 6 bases lay outside the gene matches. CDR1 and CDR2 (germline): LNHDA, SQIVND (reference sequence). The CDR3 here is CASSFRTGISYEQYF. In DNA, the CDR3 is TGTGCCAGTAGTTTCCGGACAGGGATCTCCTACGAGCAGTACTTC.

The V call is TRBV15, the J call TRBJ2-5, with 8 bases lining up with TRBD2. The CDR3 totals 17 residues. Germline V gene sequence: CDR1 LNHNV, CDR2 YYDKDF (reference sequence). V was pared by 0 bases and J by 3 bases, with 9 bases of the junction left unmatched. Here the CDR3 DNA reads TGTGCCACCAGCAGAGATCGCCCCGGCGGGGGGAAAGAGACCCAGTACTTC. It translates to CATSRDRPGGGKETQYF.

The chain uses TRBV12-3 or TRBV12-4 and TRBJ2-7; 9 bases are shared with TRBD1. The J call may not be correct, given that the DNA end is closer to TRBJ2-5. The CDR3 consists of 15 residues. CDR3 in amino acids: CASSLTGGMGETQYF. CDR3 DNA sequence: TGTGCCAGCAGTTTAACAGGGGGCATGGGGGAGACCCAGTACTTC.

As for this clonotype: One end of the junction fails to match germline, which may point to a read error. The chain is built from TRBV7-9 and TRBJ2-2; weak D call: TRBD2 (5 bases). The CDR3 contains 13 residues. Germline V gene sequence: CDR1 SEHNR, CDR2 FQNEAQ (reference sequence). CDR3 residues: CVSSLEGTGELFF. In DNA, the CDR3 is TGTGTCAGCAGCCTCGAGGGTACCGGGGAGCTGTTTTTT.

The gene calls are TRBV7-2 and TRBJ1-1, with TRBD1 as a possible D gene (5 bases). The CDR3 contains 14 residues. CDR1 is SGHTA, CDR2 FQGNSA, per germline. V was clipped by 4 bases and J by 7 bases, with 16 bases between them. The CDR3 here is CASSSIQATGEAFF. CDR3 sequence (DNA): TGTGCCAGCAGCTCCATACAGGCAACGGGTGAAGCTTTCTTT.

The chain joins TRBV10-3 to TRBJ2-6; TRBD2 matches at 9 bases. The CDR3 covers 19 residues. Trimming at V came to 4 bases and at J to 0 bases, leaving 10 bases not matched to a gene. Germline-derived CDR1 and CDR2 are ENHRY and SYGVKD. The CDR3 region has the DNA TGTGCCATCAGTGGGGGTGAAGCGGGGGGACTCTCTGGGGCCAACGTCCTGACTTTC. It codes for CAISGGEAGGLSGANVLTF.

V gene TRBV7-2 combines with J gene TRBJ2-1, with TRBD1 identical over 8 bases. The ends lost 5 bases at V and 10 bases at J; junction bases unmatched: 16. This CDR3 has 16 amino acids. Germline V gene lookup returns CDR1 SGHTA and CDR2 FQGNSA. In nucleotides, the CDR3 is TGTGCCAGCAGCCCCAGGACAGGGAGGCTACAGGGGGAGCAGTTCTTC. Translating gives CASSPRTGRLQGEQFF.

The CDR3 reads CASSLGGGVQSYEQYF. The DNA of the CDR3 is TGTGCCAGCAGCTTAGGGGGCGGGGTTCAAAGCTACGAGCAGTACTTC. The J gene is TRBJ2-7, the V gene TRBV7-2; possible D gene TRBD2, 6 bases. Trimming stripped 1 base from V and 3 bases from J, with 16 bases between. Germline values: CDR1 SGHTA, CDR2 FQGNSA. CDR3 length equals 16 residues.